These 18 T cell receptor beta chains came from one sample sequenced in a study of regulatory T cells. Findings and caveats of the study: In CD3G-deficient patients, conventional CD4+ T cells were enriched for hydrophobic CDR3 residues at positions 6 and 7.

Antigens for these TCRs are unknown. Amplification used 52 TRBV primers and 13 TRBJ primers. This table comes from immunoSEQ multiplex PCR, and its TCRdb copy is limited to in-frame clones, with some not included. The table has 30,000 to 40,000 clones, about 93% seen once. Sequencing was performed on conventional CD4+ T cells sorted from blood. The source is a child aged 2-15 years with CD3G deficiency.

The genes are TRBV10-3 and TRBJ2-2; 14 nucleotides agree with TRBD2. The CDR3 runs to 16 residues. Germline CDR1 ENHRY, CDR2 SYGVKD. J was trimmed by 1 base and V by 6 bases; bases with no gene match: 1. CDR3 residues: CAIRGTSGRNTGELFF. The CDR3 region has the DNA TGTGCCATCAGGGGGACTAGCGGGAGGAACACCGGGGAGCTGTTTTTT.

The CDR3, as DNA: TGTGCCAGCAGTCCGAATCAGCCCCAGCATTTT. Translation gives CASSPNQPQHF. The V and J genes are TRBV2 and TRBJ1-5; D remains unclear. Looked up from germline, CDR1 is SNHLY and CDR2 is FYNNEI. V was trimmed by 5 bases and J by 4 bases, leaving 3 bases between them. This CDR3 is 11 amino acids long.

As DNA, the CDR3 is TGTGCCAGCAGTACAAACCGGGACTCGTTACCCTACGAGCAGTACTTC. It is translated as CASSTNRDSLPYEQYF. This sequence joins TRBV27 and TRBJ2-7; D is perhaps TRBD2 (6 bases). V lost 5 bases and J lost 2, with 19 bases in between. CDR1 is MNHEY and CDR2 is SMNVEV in the germline V gene (reference sequence). The CDR3 covers 16 residues.

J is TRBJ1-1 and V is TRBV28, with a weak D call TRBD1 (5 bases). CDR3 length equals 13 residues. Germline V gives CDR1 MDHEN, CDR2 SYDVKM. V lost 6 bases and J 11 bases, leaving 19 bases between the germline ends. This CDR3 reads CASSTRDARWAFF. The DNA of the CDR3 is TGTGCCAGCAGCACCCGGGACGCCCGTTGGGCTTTCTTT. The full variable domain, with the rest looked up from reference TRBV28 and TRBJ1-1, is DVKVTQSSRYLVKRTGEKVFLECVQDMDHENMFWYRQDPGLGLRLIYFSYDVKMKEKGDIPEGYSVSREKKERFSLILESASTNQTSMYLCASSTRDARWAFFGQGTRLTVV.

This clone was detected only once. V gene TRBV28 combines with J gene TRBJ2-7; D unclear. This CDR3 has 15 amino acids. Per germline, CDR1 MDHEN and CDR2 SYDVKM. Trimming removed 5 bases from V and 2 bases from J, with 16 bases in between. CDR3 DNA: TGTGCCAGCAGTCCGCGCTCCCCGATCACCTACGAGCAGTACTTC. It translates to CASSPRSPITYEQYF.

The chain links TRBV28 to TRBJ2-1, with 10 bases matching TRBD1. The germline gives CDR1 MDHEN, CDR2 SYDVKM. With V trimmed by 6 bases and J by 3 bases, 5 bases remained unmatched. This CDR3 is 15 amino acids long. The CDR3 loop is CASRRRTGGYNEQFF. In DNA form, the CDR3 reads TGTGCCAGCAGGCGGAGGACAGGGGGCTACAATGAGCAGTTCTTC.

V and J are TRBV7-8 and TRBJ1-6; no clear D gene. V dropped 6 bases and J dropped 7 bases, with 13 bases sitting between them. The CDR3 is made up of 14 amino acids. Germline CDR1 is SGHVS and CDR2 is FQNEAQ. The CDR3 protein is CASRSRAPNSPLHF. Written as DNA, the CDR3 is TGTGCCAGCAGAAGCCGCGCACCCAATTCACCCCTCCACTTT.

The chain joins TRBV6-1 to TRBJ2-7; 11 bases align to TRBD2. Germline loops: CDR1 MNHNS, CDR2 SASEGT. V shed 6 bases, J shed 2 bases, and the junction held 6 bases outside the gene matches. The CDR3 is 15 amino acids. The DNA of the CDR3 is TGTGCCAGCAGCCCCGGACTAGCGGGCCCCTACGAGCAGTACTTC. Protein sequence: CASSPGLAGPYEQYF.

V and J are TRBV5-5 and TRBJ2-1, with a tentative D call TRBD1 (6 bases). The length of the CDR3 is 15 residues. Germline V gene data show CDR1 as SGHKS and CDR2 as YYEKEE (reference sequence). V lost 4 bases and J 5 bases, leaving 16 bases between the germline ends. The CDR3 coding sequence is TGTGCCAGCAGCCCACCAGGGGCGATTGACAATGAGCAGTTCTTC. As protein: CASSPPGAIDNEQFF.

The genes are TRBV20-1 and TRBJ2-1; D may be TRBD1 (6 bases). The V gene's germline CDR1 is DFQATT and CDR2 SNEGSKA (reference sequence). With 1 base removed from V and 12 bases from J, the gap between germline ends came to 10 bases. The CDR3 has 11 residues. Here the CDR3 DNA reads TGCAGTGCTAGAGGGGCCAGGGGGCAGTTCTTC. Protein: CSARGARGQFF.

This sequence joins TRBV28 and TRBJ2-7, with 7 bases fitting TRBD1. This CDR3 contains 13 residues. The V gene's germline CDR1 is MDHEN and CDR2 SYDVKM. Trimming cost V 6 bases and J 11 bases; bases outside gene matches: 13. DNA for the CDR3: TGTGCCAGCAGCTCAATACCCGGGCAGGGGGAGTACTTC. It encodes CASSSIPGQGEYF.

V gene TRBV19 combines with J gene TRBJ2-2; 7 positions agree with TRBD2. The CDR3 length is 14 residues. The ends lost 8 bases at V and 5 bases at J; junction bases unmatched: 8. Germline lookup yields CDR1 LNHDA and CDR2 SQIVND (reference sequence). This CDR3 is CASSGTMGTGELFF. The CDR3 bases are TGTGCCAGTTCCGGGACTATGGGGACCGGGGAGCTGTTTTTT.

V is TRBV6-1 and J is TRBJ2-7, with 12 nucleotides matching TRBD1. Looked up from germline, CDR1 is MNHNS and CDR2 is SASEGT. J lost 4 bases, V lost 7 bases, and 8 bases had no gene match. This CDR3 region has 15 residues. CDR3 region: CASIPGTGGAYEQYF. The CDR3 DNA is TGTGCCAGCATCCCCGGGACAGGGGGCGCGTACGAGCAGTACTTC.

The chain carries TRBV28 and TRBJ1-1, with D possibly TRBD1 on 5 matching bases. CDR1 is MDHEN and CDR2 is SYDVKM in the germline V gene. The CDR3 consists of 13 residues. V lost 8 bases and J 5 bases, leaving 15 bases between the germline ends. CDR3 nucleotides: TGTGCCAGCGGGCGGGGCAGAGGGACTGAAGCTTTCTTT. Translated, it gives CASGRGRGTEAFF. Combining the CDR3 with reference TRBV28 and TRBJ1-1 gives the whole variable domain DVKVTQSSRYLVKRTGEKVFLECVQDMDHENMFWYRQDPGLGLRLIYFSYDVKMKEKGDIPEGYSVSREKKERFSLILESASTNQTSMYLCASGRGRGTEAFFGQGTRLTVV.

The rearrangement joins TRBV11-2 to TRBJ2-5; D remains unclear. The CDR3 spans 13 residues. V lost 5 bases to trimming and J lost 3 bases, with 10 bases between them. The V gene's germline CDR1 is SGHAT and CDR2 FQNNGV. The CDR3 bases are TGTGCCAGCAGCGGCTACTTAAAAGAGACCCAGTACTTC. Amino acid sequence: CASSGYLKETQYF.

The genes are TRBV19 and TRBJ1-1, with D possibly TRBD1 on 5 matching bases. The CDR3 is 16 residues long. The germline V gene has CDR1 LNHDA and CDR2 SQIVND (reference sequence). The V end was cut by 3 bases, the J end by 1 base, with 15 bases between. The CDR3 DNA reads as TGTGCCAGTAGTATCCGTTACCGGGGGACGAACACTGAAGCTTTCTTT. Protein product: CASSIRYRGTNTEAFF.

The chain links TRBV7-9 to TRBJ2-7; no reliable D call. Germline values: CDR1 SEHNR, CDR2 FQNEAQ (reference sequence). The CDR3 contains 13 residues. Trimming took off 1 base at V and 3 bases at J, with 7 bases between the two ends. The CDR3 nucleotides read TGTGCCAGCAGCTTAGGAGTAGGCTACGAGCAGTACTTC. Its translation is CASSLGVGYEQYF.

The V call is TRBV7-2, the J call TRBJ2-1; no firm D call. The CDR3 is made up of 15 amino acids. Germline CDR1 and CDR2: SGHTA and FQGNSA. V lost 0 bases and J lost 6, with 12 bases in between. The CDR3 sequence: CASSLAVISRNEQFF. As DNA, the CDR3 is TGTGCCAGCAGCTTAGCAGTAATTTCCCGCAATGAGCAGTTCTTC. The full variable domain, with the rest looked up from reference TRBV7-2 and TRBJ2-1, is GAGVSQSPSNKVTEKGKDVELRCDPISGHTALYWYRQSLGQGLEFLIYFQGNSAPDKSGLPSDRFSAERTGGSVSTLTIQRTQQEDSAVYLCASSLAVISRNEQFFGPGTRLTVL.